These T cell receptor beta chains were read from a single sample in a study of shared clonotypes between healthy human individuals. Sequenced by immunoSEQ multiplex PCR; TCRdb stores in-frame clones only, minus some. The top ten clones hold less than 0.35% of a sample with about 380,000 clones, approximately 97% of them seen once. The source material was memory CD8+ T cells sorted from blood. The source is a man aged 25-45 years in good health. CDR3s include the opening cysteine and the closing phenylalanine or tryptophan. D genes are given only for firm matches. Only part of the rows carry a size: once, few, many, or a class if the clone is expanded.

TRBV29-1,TRBJ2-7,-,-,CSVESDNSYEQYF,TGCAGCGTTGAGAGCGACAACTCCTACGAGCAGTACTTC
TRBV5-1,TRBJ2-2,-,-,CASSLGTLSRANTGELFF,TGCGCCAGCAGCTTGGGAACCCTGTCGCGGGCGAACACCGGGGAGCTGTTTTTT
TRBV4-1,TRBJ2-3,-,-,CASSQALYDTQYF,TGCGCCAGCAGCCAAGCCCTGTATGATACGCAGTATTTT
TRBV11-2,TRBJ2-1,-,-,CASSLGLAEQFF,TGTGCCAGCAGCTTAGGCCTAGCGGAGCAGTTCTTC
TRBV30,TRBJ2-3,-,-,CAWTGILGSSTDTQYF,TGTGCCTGGACGGGCATCCTTGGGTCTAGCACAGATACGCAGTATTTT
TRBV2,TRBJ2-7,TRBD2,-,CASSASGYEQYF,TGTGCCAGCAGTGCTAGCGGCTACGAGCAGTACTTC
TRBV7-2,TRBJ2-3,TRBD2,-,CALSGSRTDTQYF,TGTGCCCTTAGCGGGAGCAGGACAGATACGCAGTATTTT
TRBV7-2,TRBJ2-1,TRBD2,-,CASKLLAENNEQFF,TGTGCCAGCAAATTGCTAGCGGAAAACAATGAGCAGTTCTTC
TRBV7-9,TRBJ2-1,-,-,CASSQSRGEQFF,TGTGCCAGCAGCCAAAGCCGGGGTGAGCAGTTCTTC
TRBV4-1,TRBJ2-5,-,-,CASSQGLGQGEETQYF,TGCGCCAGCAGCCAAGGCCTCGGGCAGGGAGAAGAGACCCAGTACTTC
TRBV28,TRBJ2-5,-,-,CASSSPYGVRGHETQYF,TGTGCCAGCAGTTCCCCTTACGGGGTAAGGGGTCATGAGACCCAGTACTTC
TRBV2,TRBJ1-2,TRBD1,-,CASSGDRQNYGYTF,TGTGCCAGCAGTGGGGACAGGCAAAACTATGGCTACACCTTC
TRBV11-1,TRBJ2-1,-,-,CASSLGGKGGNEQFF,TGTGCCAGCAGCCTAGGGGGGAAGGGCGGTAATGAGCAGTTCTTC
TRBV28,TRBJ2-7,-,-,CASMGVGSGDEQYF,TGTGCCAGCATGGGGGTGGGATCTGGCGACGAGCAGTACTTC
TRBV20-1,TRBJ2-2,-,-,CSASHAGELFF,TGCAGTGCTAGTCACGCCGGGGAGCTGTTTTTT
TRBV5-1,TRBJ1-2,-,-,CASSLLGNYGYTF,TGCGCCAGCAGCTTGCTGGGGAACTATGGCTACACCTTC
TRBV5-8,TRBJ2-7,-,-,CASSFDRYEQYF,TGTGCCAGCAGCTTCGACAGATACGAGCAGTACTTC
TRBV5-8,TRBJ2-1,-,-,CASSFIGGWDEQFF,TGTGCCAGCAGCTTTATAGGGGGATGGGATGAGCAGTTCTTC
TRBV7-6,TRBJ2-1,-,-,CASSLRSWSEQFF,TGTGCCAGCAGCTTACGGTCGTGGAGTGAGCAGTTCTTC
TRBV11-2,TRBJ2-5,TRBD2,-,CASSLGLAGKETQYF,TGTGCCAGCAGCTTAGGACTAGCGGGCAAAGAGACCCAGTACTTC
TRBV9,TRBJ1-3,-,-,CASSPGRISGNTIYF,TGTGCCAGCAGCCCGGGACGGATCTCTGGAAACACCATATATTTT
TRBV6-1,TRBJ1-2,-,-,CASRPLLGGVYGYTF,TGTGCCAGCAGGCCCCTTTTGGGGGGGGTCTATGGCTACACCTTC
TRBV7-7,TRBJ2-3,TRBD2,-,CASSPGTSGTDTQYF,TGTGCTAGCAGCCCAGGGACTAGCGGGACGGATACGCAGTATTTT
TRBV5-6,TRBJ2-7,-,-,CASSPGTAYEQYF,TGTGCCAGCAGCCCGGGGACTGCTTACGAGCAGTACTTC
TRBV9,TRBJ2-7,-,-,CASSVGGQRVDEQYF,TGTGCCAGCAGCGTGGGTGGGCAGCGGGTCGACGAGCAGTACTTC
TRBV6-1,TRBJ2-5,TRBD2,-,CASSEARLAGVVETQYF,TGTGCCAGCAGTGAAGCCCGACTAGCGGGAGTAGTAGAGACCCAGTACTTC
TRBV7-9,TRBJ1-1,TRBD1,-,CASSFAGQGGTEAFF,TGTGCCAGCAGCTTCGCCGGACAGGGGGGGACTGAAGCTTTCTTT
TRBV2,TRBJ1-2,-,few,CASSEHYGYTF,TGTGCCAGCAGTGAACACTATGGCTACACCTTC
TRBV5-8,TRBJ2-1,-,-,CASILWSSYNEQFF,TGTGCCAGCATCTTGTGGAGCTCCTACAATGAGCAGTTCTTC
TRBV4-1,TRBJ1-4,-,-,CASSQNREGEKLFF,TGCGCCAGCAGCCAGAACAGGGAGGGTGAAAAACTGTTTTTT
TRBV25-1,TRBJ2-1,TRBD1,-,CASTPEGDRMANEQFF,TGTGCCAGCACTCCGGAGGGGGACAGGATGGCCAATGAGCAGTTCTTC
TRBV18,TRBJ1-1,-,-,CASSPGNGRPNTEAFF,TGTGCCAGCTCACCAGGGAATGGGCGCCCCAACACTGAAGCTTTCTTT
TRBV2,TRBJ2-5,TRBD2,-,CASSDGLAGGSWETQYF,TGTGCCAGCAGTGACGGACTAGCGGGAGGGAGTTGGGAGACCCAGTACTTC
TRBV7-9,TRBJ2-1,-,-,CASSFSYGIGGNEQFF,TGTGCCAGCAGCTTTTCTTACGGGATAGGTGGCAATGAGCAGTTCTTC
TRBV13,TRBJ2-2,TRBD2,-,CASSLGASGIFTGELFF,TGTGCCAGCAGCTTAGGCGCTAGCGGGATCTTCACCGGGGAGCTGTTTTTT
TRBV28,TRBJ2-7,TRBD1,-,CASSQPVRGRSYEQYF,TGTGCCAGCAGCCAACCAGTCAGGGGGCGCTCCTACGAGCAGTACTTC
TRBV5-4,TRBJ2-2,TRBD2,-,CASSLGTSEIANTGELFF,TGTGCCAGCAGCTTGGGGACTAGCGAGATCGCGAACACCGGGGAGCTGTTTTTT
TRBV5-6,TRBJ1-2,-,-,CASRSTTGYYGYTF,TGTGCCAGCCGATCGACGACAGGTTACTATGGCTACACCTTC
TRBV5-6,TRBJ2-1,TRBD2,-,CASSGMLAGGQDNEQFF,TGTGCCAGCAGCGGTATGCTAGCGGGAGGACAGGACAATGAGCAGTTCTTC
TRBV2,TRBJ2-5,-,once,CASSGRGVQETQYF,TGTGCCAGCAGTGGGAGAGGGGTCCAAGAGACCCAGTACTTC
TRBV19,TRBJ2-3,-,-,CASSIFTGTDTQYF,TGTGCCAGTAGTATATTTACGGGGACAGATACGCAGTATTTT
TRBV10-3,TRBJ1-5,TRBD1,-,CAISQTGGGTQPQHF,TGTGCCATCAGTCAAACAGGGGGAGGTACGCAGCCCCAGCATTTT
TRBV14,TRBJ2-1,-,-,CASSQLESEQFF,TGTGCCAGCAGCCAATTAGAGTCTGAGCAGTTCTTC
TRBV2,TRBJ2-7,-,-,CASSEGQPGGAEQYF,TGTGCCAGCAGTGAAGGACAGCCCGGAGGAGCCGAGCAGTACTTC
TRBV27,TRBJ2-1,-,-,CASSSYGFLANEQFF,TGTGCCAGCAGTAGTTATGGATTCCTGGCCAATGAGCAGTTCTTC
TRBV5-4,TRBJ2-3,-,-,CASSPSGDTQYF,TGTGCCAGCAGCCCTTCAGGAGATACGCAGTATTTT
TRBV7-9,TRBJ2-6,-,-,CASSIRRGPGANVLTF,TGTGCCAGCAGCATCAGAAGGGGCCCTGGGGCCAACGTCCTGACTTTC
TRBV6-1,TRBJ2-3,TRBD1,-,CASSDRGRTDTQYF,TGTGCCAGCAGCGACAGGGGGCGCACAGATACGCAGTATTTT
TRBV9,TRBJ2-5,-,-,CASSVGGAQITETQYF,TGTGCCAGCAGCGTAGGTGGGGCGCAGATTACGGAGACCCAGTACTTC